The rows below give T cell receptor beta chains drawn from one sample of a study of human T cells and chemical hapten exposure. TCRdb used MiXCR to reprocess the 5' RACE reads, holding one entry per CDR3 protein. The sample shows about 80,000 distinct CDR3 sequences, around 15% of them seen only once. The origin of the receptors is a female donor in good health. Each CDR3 is given with its conserved first and last residue. Each record gives: V gene, CDR3 length, clone size, J gene, D gene, CDR3 protein, CDR3 DNA. D genes are given only for firm matches. Size values are once, few and many counts, or a class for expanded clones, and some rows have none.

v_call: TRBV12-3/TRBV12-4; cdr3_length: 15; clone_size: -; j_call: TRBJ1-2; d_call: -; cdr3_aa: CASSPGPELNYGYTF; cdr3_nt: TGTGCCAGCAGCCCAGGGCCGGAGCTAAACTATGGCTACACCTTC
v_call: TRBV7-2; cdr3_length: 12; clone_size: -; j_call: TRBJ2-7; d_call: -; cdr3_aa: CASSLEVGLHRF; cdr3_nt: TGTGCCAGCAGCTTAGAGGTGGGACTCCATCGCTTC
v_call: TRBV20-1; cdr3_length: 14; clone_size: few; j_call: TRBJ2-7; d_call: TRBD2; cdr3_aa: CSASMGSGSSEQYF; cdr3_nt: TGCAGTGCTAGCATGGGGAGCGGGAGCTCCGAGCAGTACTTC
v_call: TRBV7-2; cdr3_length: 16; clone_size: few; j_call: TRBJ2-6; d_call: -; cdr3_aa: CASSPRTASGANVLTF; cdr3_nt: TGTGCCAGCAGCCCCCGGACCGCCTCTGGGGCCAACGTCCTGACTTTC
v_call: TRBV20-1; cdr3_length: 12; clone_size: many; j_call: TRBJ2-7; d_call: -; cdr3_aa: CSAVDRFYEQYF; cdr3_nt: TGCAGTGCAGTCGACAGATTCTACGAGCAGTACTTC
v_call: TRBV5-5; cdr3_length: 15; clone_size: -; j_call: TRBJ2-3; d_call: TRBD2; cdr3_aa: CASSSLAGTTDTQYF; cdr3_nt: TGTGCCAGCAGCTCTCTAGCGGGGACCACAGATACGCAGTATTTT
v_call: TRBV6-1; cdr3_length: 15; clone_size: -; j_call: TRBJ1-6; d_call: -; cdr3_aa: CASSEQDGSNSPIHF; cdr3_nt: TGTGCCAGCAGTGAACAGGACGGGTCTAATTCACCCATCCACTTT
v_call: TRBV20-1; cdr3_length: 13; clone_size: few; j_call: TRBJ2-5; d_call: -; cdr3_aa: CSASEGNQETQYF; cdr3_nt: TGCAGTGCTAGTGAAGGGAACCAAGAGACCCAGTACTTC
v_call: TRBV28; cdr3_length: 14; clone_size: -; j_call: TRBJ2-5; d_call: TRBD1; cdr3_aa: CASSLLDRDETQYF; cdr3_nt: TGTGCCAGCAGTTTACTGGACAGGGATGAGACCCAGTACTTC
v_call: TRBV29-1; cdr3_length: 14; clone_size: few; j_call: TRBJ2-3; d_call: -; cdr3_aa: CSVEGRTSTDTQYF; cdr3_nt: TGCAGCGTTGAAGGCAGGACTAGCACAGATACGCAGTATTTT
v_call: TRBV3-1; cdr3_length: 16; clone_size: -; j_call: TRBJ2-2; d_call: TRBD2; cdr3_aa: CASSQLAGENTGELFF; cdr3_nt: TGTGCCAGCAGCCAACTAGCGGGGGAAAACACCGGGGAGCTGTTTTTT
v_call: TRBV11-2; cdr3_length: 14; clone_size: -; j_call: TRBJ1-4; d_call: TRBD1; cdr3_aa: CASSLEPGGLKLFF; cdr3_nt: TGTGCCAGCAGCTTAGAACCAGGGGGCCTGAAACTGTTTTTT
v_call: TRBV7-2; cdr3_length: 16; clone_size: few; j_call: TRBJ1-1; d_call: -; cdr3_aa: CASSLERDSINTEAFF; cdr3_nt: TGTGCCAGCAGCTTAGAACGGGATTCGATAAACACTGAAGCTTTCTTT